The 29 T cell receptor beta chains reported below all come from one sample, sequenced in a study of technical replicates of blood from several donors (TCRdb year 2017). The library was made by the immunoSEQ multiplex PCR assay. Imported from immuneACCESS, the table was reduced by TCRdb to in-frame sequences with V and J called. These copies leave out some clones; in studies compared against another copy, an unresolved V gene accounts for under half, and the cause of the remainder is not known. This sample has roughly 80,000 clones in its table, and roughly 92% of those were observed once. Approximately 0.4% of the sample goes to the ten largest clones. The specimen sequenced was T cells isolated from PBMCs. The receptors originated from a human donor in good health.

The V gene is TRBV7-9, the J gene TRBJ2-1, with D perhaps TRBD1 (6 bases). The V gene's germline CDR1 is SEHNR and CDR2 FQNEAQ (reference sequence). Trimming pared 8 bases from V and 0 bases from J, leaving 11 bases between. The CDR3 covers 14 residues. The CDR3 loop is CASVQGSSYNEQFF. In DNA, the CDR3 is TGTGCCAGCGTACAGGGAAGCTCCTACAATGAGCAGTTCTTC.

A note on this clone: One end of the junction varies from germline; a read error may be responsible. V gene TRBV2 combines with J gene TRBJ2-5; D is ambiguous. The CDR3 is made up of 14 amino acids. Germline V gives CDR1 SNHLY, CDR2 FYNNEI. The CDR3: CASMKITKQENQYF. CDR3 DNA sequence: TGTGCCAGCATGAAGATAACTAAACAAGAGAACCAGTACTTC.

This clone came up a few times. This sequence joins TRBV28 and TRBJ2-7; TRBD2 agrees at 8 bases. V shed 3 bases and J 2 bases; nucleotides not matched to a gene: 6. The CDR3 consists of 15 residues. CDR1 and CDR2 (germline): MDHEN, SYDVKM. CDR3 residues: CASSLGLAGTYEQYF. The CDR3 nucleotides read TGTGCCAGCAGTTTGGGGCTAGCGGGTACCTACGAGCAGTACTTC.

V and J are TRBV2 and TRBJ2-3, with D perhaps matching TRBD2 (6 bases). CDR3 size: 15 residues. V lost 6 bases, J lost 2 bases, and 15 bases lay in between. Looked up from germline, CDR1 is SNHLY and CDR2 is FYNNEI. CDR3 region: CASSRSGPSTDTQYF. The CDR3 DNA follows: TGTGCCAGCAGCAGGAGCGGGCCATCCACAGATACGCAGTATTTT.

The V gene is TRBV30, the J gene TRBJ1-1; TRBD1 aligns across 7 bases. The V gene end was trimmed by 0 bases and the J gene end by 7 bases; junction bases not matched to a gene: 14. Germline CDR1 reads GTSNPN; CDR2 reads SVGIG (reference sequence). There are 16 residues in the CDR3. The CDR3 loop is CAWSVPHPTGVHEAFF. The CDR3 DNA reads TGTGCCTGGAGTGTACCCCACCCCACAGGGGTGCATGAAGCTTTCTTT.

The gene calls are TRBV2 and TRBJ1-5; 7 nucleotides agree with TRBD1. CDR3 length: 18 residues. V shed 5 bases, J shed 1 base, and the junction held 14 bases outside the gene matches. The germline gives CDR1 SNHLY, CDR2 FYNNEI. CDR3 in DNA: TGTGCCAGCAGTAACCGGGACAGCCAGGGATCAAGCAATCAGCCCCAGCATTTT. Its protein is CASSNRDSQGSSNQPQHF.

The chain recombines TRBV4-3 with TRBJ2-3; D not certain. Germline lookup yields CDR1 LGHNA and CDR2 YSLEER. V shed 0 bases and J shed 0 bases, with 22 bases lying between them. CDR3 length equals 20 residues. The CDR3 nucleotides are TGCGCCAGCAGCCAAGATCTCAGAGCGAGCGTAGATGGGAGCACAGATACGCAGTATTTT. This encodes CASSQDLRASVDGSTDTQYF.

The V and J genes are TRBV4-3 and TRBJ2-2; D unresolved. The CDR3 contains 18 residues. With 0 bases removed from V and 0 bases from J, the gap between germline ends came to 14 bases. Germline V gene sequence: CDR1 LGHNA, CDR2 YSLEER. CDR3: CASSQDPPTVANTGELFF. The CDR3 nucleotides read TGCGCCAGCAGCCAAGATCCTCCCACAGTTGCGAACACCGGGGAGCTGTTTTTT.

This chain links TRBV6-1 with TRBJ2-2; weak D call: TRBD1 (6 bases). CDR1 and CDR2 (germline): MNHNS, SASEGT. The CDR3 consists of 11 residues. For the CDR3, the DNA is TGTGCTTACAGGGACACCGGGGAGCTGTTTTTT. Protein: CAYRDTGELFF.

V and J are TRBV5-8 and TRBJ1-5; 8 nucleotides align to TRBD1. The length of the CDR3 is 15 residues. Losses at the gene ends were 5 bases for V and 0 bases for J; bases not matched to a gene: 4. Germline lookup yields CDR1 SGHTS and CDR2 YDEGEE. The CDR3 DNA is TGTGCCAGCAGTATTACAGGGGGTAGCAATCAGCCCCAGCATTTT. It is translated as CASSITGGSNQPQHF.

The chain carries TRBV7-9 and TRBJ1-5, with a tentative D call TRBD1 (5 bases). This CDR3 spans 15 amino acids. Per germline, CDR1 SEHNR and CDR2 FQNEAQ (reference sequence). V was trimmed by 6 bases and J by 0 bases, leaving 12 bases between them. CDR3 in DNA: TGTGCCAGCAGTTCCGGGACTTTTAGCAATCAGCCCCAGCATTTT. It specifies CASSSGTFSNQPQHF.

The chain carries TRBV6-1 and TRBJ2-3; 7 nucleotides agree with TRBD1. Germline assignment: CDR1 MNHNS and CDR2 SASEGT. This CDR3 region has 15 residues. V trimming: 6 bases; J trimming: 0 bases; junction bases outside the gene matches: 6. The CDR3: CASSRGQPSTDTQYF. The CDR3 DNA reads TGTGCCAGCAGCAGGGGACAGCCTAGCACAGATACGCAGTATTTT.

The CDR3 DNA reads as TGTGCCAGCAGCTTAATCGGGGAGGTATACAATGAGCAGTTCTTC. Translating gives CASSLIGEVYNEQFF. The chain combines TRBV7-2 with TRBJ2-1, with D maybe TRBD2 (6 bases). With 2 bases removed from V and 4 bases from J, the gap between germline ends came to 12 bases. CDR3 length equals 15 residues. Looked up from germline, CDR1 is SGHTA and CDR2 is FQGNSA.

The V call is TRBV11-3, the J call TRBJ1-2; D is ambiguous. The germline gives CDR1 SGHNT, CDR2 YENEEA. V dropped 0 bases and J dropped 0 bases, with 14 bases sitting between them. The CDR3 is 17 amino acids. CDR3 nucleotides: TGTGCCAGCAGCTTAGATCTGAGGTTCCAAGCTAACTATGGCTACACCTTC. Protein: CASSLDLRFQANYGYTF.

The V gene is TRBV9, the J gene TRBJ2-3; TRBD2 matches 8 bases. After removal of 2 bases from V and 4 bases from J, the junction contained 12 bases not matched to a gene. Germline CDR1 reads SGDLS; CDR2 reads YYNGEE. The CDR3 consists of 17 residues. CDR3 region: CASSVGAGDGLADTQYF. The DNA of the CDR3 is TGTGCCAGCAGCGTGGGAGCGGGAGATGGTTTGGCAGATACGCAGTATTTT.

The chain joins TRBV10-3 to TRBJ2-7; a possible D gene is TRBD2 (6 bases). The V and J ends lost 4 bases and 2 bases respectively, with 12 bases between them. Germline V CDR1 and CDR2: ENHRY, SYGVKD. The CDR3 consists of 14 residues. CDR3 region: CAISGGREAYEQYF. The CDR3 DNA is TGTGCCATCAGTGGGGGCAGGGAGGCCTACGAGCAGTACTTC.

The chain has TRBV10-3 and TRBJ1-1, with D possibly matching TRBD1 (6 bases). This CDR3 comprises 15 residues. Germline V gene lookup returns CDR1 ENHRY and CDR2 SYGVKD. Trimming stripped 5 bases from V and 1 base from J, with 14 bases between. The CDR3 region has the DNA TGTGCCATCAGTTCGGTCGACAGGTGGAACACTGAAGCTTTCTTT. Its translation is CAISSVDRWNTEAFF.

The V and J genes are TRBV25-1 and TRBJ1-1, with D unclear. V lost 2 bases, J lost 7 bases, and 11 bases lay in between. The length of the CDR3 is 13 residues. Looked up from germline, CDR1 is MGHDK and CDR2 is SYGVNS. The CDR3 loop reads CASSEKVRSEAFF. The CDR3 DNA reads TGTGCCAGCAGTGAAAAAGTTAGAAGTGAAGCTTTCTTT.

This chain uses TRBV10-1 with TRBJ1-2; D is possibly TRBD1 (6 bases). The CDR3 is 13 residues long. The V and J ends lost 4 bases and 0 bases respectively, with 6 bases between them. CDR1 is WNHNN and CDR2 is SYGVQD in the germline V gene (reference sequence). CDR3 sequence (DNA): TGCGCCAGCAGTGGGACAGCTAACTATGGCTACACCTTC. Encoded protein: CASSGTANYGYTF.

This chain links TRBV5-1 with TRBJ2-3; D gene ambiguous. This CDR3 is 12 amino acids long. V was trimmed by 0 bases and J by 5 bases, leaving 4 bases between them. Germline CDR1 reads SGHRS; CDR2 reads YFSETQ. The CDR3 region has the DNA TGCGCCAGCAGCTTGGCCGGAGATACGCAGTATTTT. Its protein product is CASSLAGDTQYF.

The CDR3 nucleotides read TGCGCCAGCAGTATTGGAGGGTTCTCCTACGAGCAGTACTTC. This gives the protein CASSIGGFSYEQYF. The rearrangement links TRBV5-1 to TRBJ2-7; D perhaps matches TRBD2 (6 bases). V was pared by 5 bases and J by 0 bases, with 12 bases between. The length of the CDR3 is 14 residues. The germline V gene has CDR1 SGHRS and CDR2 YFSETQ.

This clone was detected a few times. This chain uses TRBV5-4 with TRBJ1-1; no definite D call. The CDR3 totals 13 residues. The germline gives CDR1 SGHNT, CDR2 YYREEE (reference sequence). The V end was cut by 5 bases, the J end by 8 bases, with 16 bases between. The CDR3 region is CASSFTQEPEAFF. As DNA, the CDR3 is TGTGCCAGCAGTTTCACGCAGGAACCGGAAGCTTTCTTT.

The V call is TRBV28, the J call TRBJ2-2; 7 bases map to TRBD1. CDR1 and CDR2 from the germline V gene are MDHEN and SYDVKM. The J segment lost 5 bases and the V segment lost 6 bases, leaving 3 bases of the junction unmatched. The CDR3 runs 13 residues. The DNA of the CDR3 is TGTGCCAGCAGGGGGACAGTTACCGGGGAGCTGTTTTTT. This codes for CASRGTVTGELFF.

This clone appeared once. V is TRBV7-7 and J is TRBJ2-7; 10 bases match TRBD1. CDR3 length: 13 amino acids. Germline V gives CDR1 SSHAT, CDR2 FNYEAQ (reference sequence). Germline trimming cut 4 bases from V and 4 bases from J; bases unmatched to any gene: 1. DNA of the CDR3: TGTGCCAGCAGCTGGGACAGGGGTTACGAGCAGTACTTC. Residues: CASSWDRGYEQYF.

This sequence joins TRBV11-2 and TRBJ2-5, with D possibly matching TRBD1 (6 bases). V was shortened by 5 bases and J by 5 bases, with 18 bases between the two germline ends. The CDR3 length is 15 residues. CDR1 is SGHAT and CDR2 is FQNNGV in the germline V gene. The CDR3 protein is CASSLNHREHETQYF. The CDR3 DNA follows: TGTGCCAGCAGCCTTAACCACAGGGAACACGAGACCCAGTACTTC.

The chain links TRBV4-1 to TRBJ2-7; D is perhaps TRBD1 (6 bases). Trimming left V 4 bases short and J 2 bases short, with 9 bases between. The CDR3 loop spans 13 amino acids. CDR1 is MGHRA and CDR2 is YSYEKL in the germline V gene. CDR3 nucleotides: TGCGCCAGCAGCCTCCGGGACACCTACGAGCAGTACTTC. Residues: CASSLRDTYEQYF.

The table lists this clone with a count of one. The chain recombines TRBV7-8 with TRBJ1-2; D is undetermined. V lost 3 bases and J 8 bases, leaving 19 bases between the germline ends. The CDR3 extends over 15 amino acids. The germline CDR1 and CDR2 sequences are SGHVS and FQNEAQ. The CDR3 loop is CASSFEAVPPGGYTF. The DNA for the CDR3 is TGTGCCAGCAGCTTCGAGGCAGTACCCCCTGGGGGCTACACCTTC. The full variable domain, completed using reference TRBV7-8 and TRBJ1-2, is GAGVSQSPRYKVAKRGQDVALRCDPISGHVSLFWYQQALGQGPEFLTYFQNEAQLDKSGLPSDRFFAERPEGSVSTLKIQRTQQEDSAVYLCASSFEAVPPGGYTFGSGTRLTVV.

CDR3 DNA: TGTGCCAGCAGTTACTTCGCGACTGGAAACTACGAGCAGTACTTC. Translating gives CASSYFATGNYEQYF. The chain carries TRBV6-5 and TRBJ2-7; D is undetermined. V was shortened by 1 base and J by 3 bases, with 13 bases between the two germline ends. The germline V gene encodes CDR1 MNHEY and CDR2 SVGAGI. The CDR3 sequence is 15 residues long.

This clone showed up just once. V and J are TRBV19 and TRBJ2-7; TRBD2 agrees at 10 bases. Germline trimming cut 5 bases from V and 4 bases from J; bases unmatched to any gene: 5. Germline V CDR1 and CDR2: LNHDA, SQIVND (reference sequence). This CDR3 is built from 14 residues. The CDR3 bases are TGTGCCAGTAGTCCGGTTAGCGGGGGGTACGAGCAGTACTTC. It specifies CASSPVSGGYEQYF.